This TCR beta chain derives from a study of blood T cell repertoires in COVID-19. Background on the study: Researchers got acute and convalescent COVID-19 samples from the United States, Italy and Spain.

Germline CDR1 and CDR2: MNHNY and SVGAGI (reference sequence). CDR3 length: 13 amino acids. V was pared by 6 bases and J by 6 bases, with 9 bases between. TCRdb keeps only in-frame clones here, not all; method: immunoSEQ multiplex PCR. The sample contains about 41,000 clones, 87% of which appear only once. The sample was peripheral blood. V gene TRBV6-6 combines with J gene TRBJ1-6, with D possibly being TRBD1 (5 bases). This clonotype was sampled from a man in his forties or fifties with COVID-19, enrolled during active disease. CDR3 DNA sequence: TGTGCCAGCAGCCGGGGGATTAATTCACCCCTCCACTTT. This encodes CASSRGINSPLHF.